Sequencing of this T cell receptor (beta chain) was carried out in a study of shared clonotypes between healthy human individuals. Original processing methods: From ImmunoSEQ came sequences covering only the junction and carrying no quality scores, so filtering differed. The repertoire was sequenced with immunoSEQ multiplex PCR; TCRdb's copy has only in-frame clones and lacks some. V, J and clone size reflect that table, while D and trimming were determined from the DNA. Counted here are roughly 700,000 clones, approximately 74% occurring once; the ten biggest clones make up approximately 1.7%. The study, taken as a whole, reports: On the whole, naive subsets had larger estimated richness than memory subsets had.

J was trimmed by 0 bases and V by 6 bases; bases with no gene match: 2. CDR3 length: 14 amino acids. Germline assignment: CDR1 MNHEY and CDR2 SMNVEV (reference sequence). Free of recent acute infections or vaccinations, the donors were healthy HIV-negative adults. Partitioning of CD4+ cells yielded a CD45RA+ naive subset and a CD45RA-negative memory subset. In regard to this clone: What it binds is not known.

The V gene is TRBV27, the J gene TRBJ2-7, with 10 bases lining up with TRBD2. The sample consisted of memory CD4+ T cells sorted from blood. Stated subset: CD45RA-negative fraction. The receptor was isolated from a woman aged 25 to 39 in good health. In nucleotides, the CDR3 is TGTGCCAGCAGACTAGCGGGAACCTCCTACGAGCAGTACTTC. Translation gives CASRLAGTSYEQYF.